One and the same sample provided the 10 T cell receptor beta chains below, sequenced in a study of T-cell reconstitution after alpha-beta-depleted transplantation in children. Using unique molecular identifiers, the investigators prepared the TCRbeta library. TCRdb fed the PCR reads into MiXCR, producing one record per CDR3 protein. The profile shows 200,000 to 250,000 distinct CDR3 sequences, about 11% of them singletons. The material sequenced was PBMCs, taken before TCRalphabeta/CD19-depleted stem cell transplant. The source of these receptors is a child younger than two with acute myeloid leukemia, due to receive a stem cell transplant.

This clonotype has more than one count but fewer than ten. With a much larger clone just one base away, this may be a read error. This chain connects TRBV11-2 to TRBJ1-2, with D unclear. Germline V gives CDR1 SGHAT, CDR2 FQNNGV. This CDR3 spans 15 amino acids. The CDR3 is CASSFGVLDNYGDTF. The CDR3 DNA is TGTGCCAGCAGCTTCGGGGTCTTAGATAACTATGGCGACACCTTC.

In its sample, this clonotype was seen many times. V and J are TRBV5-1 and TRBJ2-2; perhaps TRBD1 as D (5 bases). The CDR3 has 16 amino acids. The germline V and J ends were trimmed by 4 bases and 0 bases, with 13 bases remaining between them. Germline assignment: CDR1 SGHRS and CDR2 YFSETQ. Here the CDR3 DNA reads TGCGCCAGCAGCGAGGCGGACACGACGAACACCGGGGAGCTGTTTTTT. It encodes CASSEADTTNTGELFF.

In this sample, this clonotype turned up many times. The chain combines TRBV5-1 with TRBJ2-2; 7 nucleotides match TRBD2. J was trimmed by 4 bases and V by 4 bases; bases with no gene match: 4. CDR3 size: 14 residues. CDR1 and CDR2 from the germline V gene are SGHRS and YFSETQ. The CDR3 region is CASSTGTITGELFF. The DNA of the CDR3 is TGCGCCAGCAGCACCGGGACTATCACCGGGGAGCTGTTTTTT.

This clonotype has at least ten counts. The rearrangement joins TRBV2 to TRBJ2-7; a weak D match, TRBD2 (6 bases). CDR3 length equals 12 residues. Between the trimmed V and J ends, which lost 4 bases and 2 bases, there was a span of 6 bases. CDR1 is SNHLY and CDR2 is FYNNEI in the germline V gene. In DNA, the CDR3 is TGTGCCAGCAGTGGCGGGACCTACGAGCAGTACTTC. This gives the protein CASSGGTYEQYF. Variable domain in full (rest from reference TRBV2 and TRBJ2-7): EPEVTQTPSHQVTQMGQEVILRCVPISNHLYFYWYRQILGQKVEFLVSFYNNEISEKSEIFDDQFSVERPDGSNFTLKIRSTKLEDSAMYFCASSGGTYEQYFGPGTRLTVT.

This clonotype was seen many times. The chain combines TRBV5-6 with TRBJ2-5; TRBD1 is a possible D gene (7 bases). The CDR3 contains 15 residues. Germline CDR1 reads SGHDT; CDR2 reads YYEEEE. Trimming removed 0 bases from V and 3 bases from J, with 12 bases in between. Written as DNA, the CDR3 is TGTGCCAGCAGCTTGGCAGGCAGGGGGGAAGAGACCCAGTACTTC. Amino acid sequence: CASSLAGRGEETQYF.

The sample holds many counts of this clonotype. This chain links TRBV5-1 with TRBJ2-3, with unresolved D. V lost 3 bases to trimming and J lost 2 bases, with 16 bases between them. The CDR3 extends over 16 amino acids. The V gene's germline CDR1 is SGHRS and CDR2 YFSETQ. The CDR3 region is CASSYLSGYPTDTQYF. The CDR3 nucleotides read TGCGCCAGCAGCTATCTAAGTGGCTACCCCACAGATACGCAGTATTTT.

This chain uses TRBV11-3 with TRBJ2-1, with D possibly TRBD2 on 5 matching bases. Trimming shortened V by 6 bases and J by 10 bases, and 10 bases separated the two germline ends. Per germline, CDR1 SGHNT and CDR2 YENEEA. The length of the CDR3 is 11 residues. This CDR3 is CASRSGLEQFF. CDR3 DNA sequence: TGTGCCAGCAGAAGCGGACTGGAGCAGTTCTTC.

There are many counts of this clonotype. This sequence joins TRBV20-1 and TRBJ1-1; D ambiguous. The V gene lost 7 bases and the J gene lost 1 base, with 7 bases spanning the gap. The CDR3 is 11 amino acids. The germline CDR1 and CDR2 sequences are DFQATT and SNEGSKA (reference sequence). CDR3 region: CSGVWNTEAFF. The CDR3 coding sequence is TGCAGTGGTGTATGGAACACTGAAGCTTTCTTT.

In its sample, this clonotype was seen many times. The CDR3 DNA sequence: TGCAGCGTTGAGGTGGCGGACAGGAGCCTCCAAGAGCAGTTCTTC. This translates into CSVEVADRSLQEQFF. This chain uses TRBV29-1 with TRBJ2-1, with TRBD1 identical over 7 bases. From germline, CDR1 is SQVTM and CDR2 ANQGSEA. Losses at the gene ends were 3 bases for V and 10 bases for J; bases not matched to a gene: 15. CDR3 length: 15 residues.

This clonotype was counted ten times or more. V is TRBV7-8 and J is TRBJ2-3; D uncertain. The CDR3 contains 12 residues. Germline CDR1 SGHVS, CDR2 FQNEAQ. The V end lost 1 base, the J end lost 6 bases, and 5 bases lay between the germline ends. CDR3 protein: CASSLGHDTQYF. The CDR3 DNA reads TGTGCCAGCAGCTTAGGGCACGATACGCAGTATTTT.